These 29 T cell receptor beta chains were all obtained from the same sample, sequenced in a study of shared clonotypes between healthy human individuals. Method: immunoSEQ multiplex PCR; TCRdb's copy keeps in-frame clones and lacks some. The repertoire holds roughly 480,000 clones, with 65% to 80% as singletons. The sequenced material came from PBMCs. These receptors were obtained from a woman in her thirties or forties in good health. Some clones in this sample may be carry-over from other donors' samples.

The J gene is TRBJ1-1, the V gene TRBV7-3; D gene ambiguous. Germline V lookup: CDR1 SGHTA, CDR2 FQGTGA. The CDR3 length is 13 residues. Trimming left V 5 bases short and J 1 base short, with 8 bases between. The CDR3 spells CASSRSQNTEAFF. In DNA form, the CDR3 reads TGTGCCAGCAGCCGTAGCCAGAACACTGAAGCTTTCTTT.

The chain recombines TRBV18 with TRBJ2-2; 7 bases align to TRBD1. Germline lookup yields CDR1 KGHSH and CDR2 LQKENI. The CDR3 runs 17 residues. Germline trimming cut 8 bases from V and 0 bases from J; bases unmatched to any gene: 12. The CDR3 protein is CASTQAPGTANTGELFF. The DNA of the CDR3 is TGTGCCAGCACTCAGGCTCCCGGGACAGCGAACACCGGGGAGCTGTTTTTT.

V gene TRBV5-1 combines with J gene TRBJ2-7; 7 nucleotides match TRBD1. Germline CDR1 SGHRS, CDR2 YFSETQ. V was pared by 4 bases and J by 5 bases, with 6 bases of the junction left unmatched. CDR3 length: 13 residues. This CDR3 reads CASSPRDRDEQYF. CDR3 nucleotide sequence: TGCGCCAGCAGCCCTAGAGACAGGGACGAGCAGTACTTC.

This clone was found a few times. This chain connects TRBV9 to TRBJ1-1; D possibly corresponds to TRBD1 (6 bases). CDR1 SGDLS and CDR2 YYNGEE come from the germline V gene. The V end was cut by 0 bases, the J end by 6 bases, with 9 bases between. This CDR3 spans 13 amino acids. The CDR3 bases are TGTGCCAGCAGCGTAGCGGGGGCAGCTGAAGCTTTCTTT. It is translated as CASSVAGAAEAFF. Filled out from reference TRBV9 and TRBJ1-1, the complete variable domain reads DSGVTQTPKHLITATGQRVTLRCSPRSGDLSVYWYQQSLDQGLQFLIQYYNGEERAKGNILERFSAQQFPDLHSELNLSSLELGDSALYFCASSVAGAAEAFFGQGTRLTVV.

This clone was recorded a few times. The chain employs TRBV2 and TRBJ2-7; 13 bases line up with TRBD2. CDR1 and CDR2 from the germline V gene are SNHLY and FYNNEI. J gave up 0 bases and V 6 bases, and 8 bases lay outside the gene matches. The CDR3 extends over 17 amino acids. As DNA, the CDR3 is TGTGCCAGCAGCAGATCAGGGACTAGCGGGAACTCCTACGAGCAGTACTTC. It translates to CASSRSGTSGNSYEQYF.

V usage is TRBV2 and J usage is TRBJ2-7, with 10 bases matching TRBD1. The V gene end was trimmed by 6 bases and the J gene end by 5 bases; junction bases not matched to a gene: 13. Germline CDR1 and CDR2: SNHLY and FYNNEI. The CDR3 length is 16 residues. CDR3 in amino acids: CASRGEDRGLGDEQYF. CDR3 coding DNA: TGTGCCAGCAGAGGCGAGGACAGGGGGTTAGGGGACGAGCAGTACTTC.

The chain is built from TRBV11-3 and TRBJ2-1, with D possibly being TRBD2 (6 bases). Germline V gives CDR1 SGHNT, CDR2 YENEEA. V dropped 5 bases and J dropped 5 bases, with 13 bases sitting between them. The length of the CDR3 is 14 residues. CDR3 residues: CASSLRGVHNEQFF. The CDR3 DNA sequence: TGTGCCAGCAGCCTCCGCGGGGTCCACAATGAGCAGTTCTTC.

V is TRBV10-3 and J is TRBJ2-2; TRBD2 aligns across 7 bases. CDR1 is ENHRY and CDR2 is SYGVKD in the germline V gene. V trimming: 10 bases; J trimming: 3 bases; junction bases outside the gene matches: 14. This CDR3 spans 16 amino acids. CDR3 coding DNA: TGTGCCACTCGTCCGGCGGGAGACGGGGACACCGGGGAGCTGTTTTTT. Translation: CATRPAGDGDTGELFF.

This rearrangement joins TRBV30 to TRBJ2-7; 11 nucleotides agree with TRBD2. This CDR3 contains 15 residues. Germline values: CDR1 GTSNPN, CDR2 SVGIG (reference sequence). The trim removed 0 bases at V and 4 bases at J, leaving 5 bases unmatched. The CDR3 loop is CAWSVLAGVRYEQYF. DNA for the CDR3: TGTGCCTGGAGTGTACTAGCGGGAGTAAGGTACGAGCAGTACTTC.

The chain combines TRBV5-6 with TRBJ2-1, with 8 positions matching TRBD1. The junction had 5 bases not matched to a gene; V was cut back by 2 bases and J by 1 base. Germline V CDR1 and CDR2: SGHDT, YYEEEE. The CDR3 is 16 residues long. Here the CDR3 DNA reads TGTGCCAGCAGCTTAGACAGGGGCGAATCCTACAATGAGCAGTTCTTC. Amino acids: CASSLDRGESYNEQFF.

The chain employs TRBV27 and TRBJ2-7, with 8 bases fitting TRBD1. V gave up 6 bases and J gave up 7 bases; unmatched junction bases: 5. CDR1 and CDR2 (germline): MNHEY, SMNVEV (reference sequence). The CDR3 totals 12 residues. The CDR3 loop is CASRQGAREQYF. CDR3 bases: TGTGCCAGCAGGCAGGGGGCGAGGGAGCAGTACTTC.

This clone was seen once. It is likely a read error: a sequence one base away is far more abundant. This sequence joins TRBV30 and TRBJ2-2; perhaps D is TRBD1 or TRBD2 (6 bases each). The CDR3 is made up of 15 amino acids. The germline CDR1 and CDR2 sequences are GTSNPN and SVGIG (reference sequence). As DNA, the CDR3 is TGTGCCTGGAGGAGTGCAGGGGAGGATACCGGGGACCTGTTTTTT. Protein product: CAWRSAGEDTGDLFF.

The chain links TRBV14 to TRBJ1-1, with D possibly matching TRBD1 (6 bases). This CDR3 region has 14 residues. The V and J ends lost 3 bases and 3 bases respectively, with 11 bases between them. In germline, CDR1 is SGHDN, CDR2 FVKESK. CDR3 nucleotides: TGTGCCAGCAGCCATGGGGGCGCGGACACTGAAGCTTTCTTT. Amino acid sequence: CASSHGGADTEAFF. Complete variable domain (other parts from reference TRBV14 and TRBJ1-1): EAGVTQFPSHSVIEKGQTVTLRCDPISGHDNLYWYRRVMGKEIKFLLHFVKESKQDESGMPNNRFLAERTGGTYSTLKVQPAELEDSGVYFCASSHGGADTEAFFGQGTRLTVV.

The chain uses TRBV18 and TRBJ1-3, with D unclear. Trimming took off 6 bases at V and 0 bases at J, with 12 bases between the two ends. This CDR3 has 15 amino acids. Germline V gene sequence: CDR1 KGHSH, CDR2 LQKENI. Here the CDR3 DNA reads TGTGCCAGCTCGCCAACGATGCTCTCTGGAAACACCATATATTTT. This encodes CASSPTMLSGNTIYF.

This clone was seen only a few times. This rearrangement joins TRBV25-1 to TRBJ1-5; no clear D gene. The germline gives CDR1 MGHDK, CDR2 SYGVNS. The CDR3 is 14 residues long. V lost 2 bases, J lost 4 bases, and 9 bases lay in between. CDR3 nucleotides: TGTGCCAGCAGTGAAGTGGCAACAAATCAGCCCCAGCATTTT. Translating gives CASSEVATNQPQHF.

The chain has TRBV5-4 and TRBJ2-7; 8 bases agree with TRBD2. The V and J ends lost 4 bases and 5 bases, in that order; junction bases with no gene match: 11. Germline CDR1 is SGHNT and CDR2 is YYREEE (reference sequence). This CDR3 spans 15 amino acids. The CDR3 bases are TGTGCCAGCAGCCCGGGGGCGGGAGGCTGGGACGAGCAGTACTTC. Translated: CASSPGAGGWDEQYF.

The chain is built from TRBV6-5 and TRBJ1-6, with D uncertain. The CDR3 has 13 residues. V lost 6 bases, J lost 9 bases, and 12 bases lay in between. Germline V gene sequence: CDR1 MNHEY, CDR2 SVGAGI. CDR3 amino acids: CASSTGVRSPLHF. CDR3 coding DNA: TGTGCCAGCAGCACGGGAGTCCGTTCACCCCTCCACTTT.

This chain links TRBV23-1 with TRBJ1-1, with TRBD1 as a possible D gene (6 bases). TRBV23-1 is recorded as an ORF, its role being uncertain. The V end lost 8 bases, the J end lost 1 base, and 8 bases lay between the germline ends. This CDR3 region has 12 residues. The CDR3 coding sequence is TGCGCCAGCGCGACAGGGAACACTGAAGCTTTCTTT. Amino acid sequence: CASATGNTEAFF.

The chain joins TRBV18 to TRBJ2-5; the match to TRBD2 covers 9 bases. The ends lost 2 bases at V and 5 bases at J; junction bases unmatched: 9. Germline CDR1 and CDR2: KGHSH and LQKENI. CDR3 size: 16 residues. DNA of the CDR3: TGTGCCAGCTCACCAGGTGGTAGCGGGAGTTATGAGACCCAGTACTTC. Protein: CASSPGGSGSYETQYF.

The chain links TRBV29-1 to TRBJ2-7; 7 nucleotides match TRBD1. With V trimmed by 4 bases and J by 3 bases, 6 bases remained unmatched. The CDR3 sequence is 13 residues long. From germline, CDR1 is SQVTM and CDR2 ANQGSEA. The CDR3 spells CSVGLGQIYEQYF. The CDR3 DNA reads TGCAGCGTTGGCTTGGGACAGATCTACGAGCAGTACTTC.

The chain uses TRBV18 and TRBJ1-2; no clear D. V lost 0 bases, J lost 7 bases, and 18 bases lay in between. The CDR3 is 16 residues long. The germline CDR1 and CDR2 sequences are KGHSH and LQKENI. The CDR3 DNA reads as TGTGCCAGCTCACCACCGCTTCTCCTCAGACGAGGTGGCTACACCTTC. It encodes CASSPPLLLRRGGYTF. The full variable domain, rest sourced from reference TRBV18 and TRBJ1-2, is NAGVMQNPRHLVRRRGQEARLRCSPMKGHSHVYWYRQLPEEGLKFMVYLQKENIIDESGMPKERFSAEFPKEGPSILRIQQVVRGDSAAYFCASSPPLLLRRGGYTFGSGTRLTVV.

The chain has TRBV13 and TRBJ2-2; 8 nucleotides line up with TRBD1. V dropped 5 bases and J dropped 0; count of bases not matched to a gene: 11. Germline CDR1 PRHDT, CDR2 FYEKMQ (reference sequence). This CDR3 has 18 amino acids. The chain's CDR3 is CASSAYWTGFANTGELFF. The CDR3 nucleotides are TGTGCCAGCAGCGCCTACTGGACAGGGTTCGCGAACACCGGGGAGCTGTTTTTT. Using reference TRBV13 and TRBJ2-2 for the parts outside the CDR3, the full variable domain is AAGVIQSPRHLIKEKRETATLKCYPIPRHDTVYWYQQGPGQDPQFLISFYEKMQSDKGSIPDRFSAQQFSDYHSELNMSSLELGDSALYFCASSAYWTGFANTGELFFGEGSRLTVL.

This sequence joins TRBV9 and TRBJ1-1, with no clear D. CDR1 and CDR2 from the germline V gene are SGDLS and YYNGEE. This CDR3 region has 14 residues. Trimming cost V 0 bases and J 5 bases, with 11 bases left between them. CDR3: CASSVGQQGTEAFF. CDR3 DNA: TGTGCCAGCAGCGTAGGGCAGCAAGGGACTGAAGCTTTCTTT.

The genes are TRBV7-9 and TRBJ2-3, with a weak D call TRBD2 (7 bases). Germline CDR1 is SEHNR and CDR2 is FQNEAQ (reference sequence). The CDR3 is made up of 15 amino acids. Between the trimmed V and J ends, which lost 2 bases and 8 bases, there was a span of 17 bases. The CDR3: CASSLPSGRGPTQYF. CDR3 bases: TGTGCCAGCAGCTTACCTAGCGGTCGGGGGCCTACGCAGTATTTT.

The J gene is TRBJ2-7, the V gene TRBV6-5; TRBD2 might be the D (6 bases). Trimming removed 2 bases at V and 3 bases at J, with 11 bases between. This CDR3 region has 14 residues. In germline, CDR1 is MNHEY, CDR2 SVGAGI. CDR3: CASSYRGEYYEQYF. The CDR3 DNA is TGTGCCAGCAGTTACCGCGGGGAGTACTACGAGCAGTACTTC.

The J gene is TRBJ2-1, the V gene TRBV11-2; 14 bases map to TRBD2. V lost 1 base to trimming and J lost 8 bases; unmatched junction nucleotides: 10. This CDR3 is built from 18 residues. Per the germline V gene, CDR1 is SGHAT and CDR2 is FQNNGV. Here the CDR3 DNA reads TGTGCCAGCAGCTTAGCGTTCTCCGGGACTAGCGGGAGTTATGAGCAGTTCTTC. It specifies CASSLAFSGTSGSYEQFF.

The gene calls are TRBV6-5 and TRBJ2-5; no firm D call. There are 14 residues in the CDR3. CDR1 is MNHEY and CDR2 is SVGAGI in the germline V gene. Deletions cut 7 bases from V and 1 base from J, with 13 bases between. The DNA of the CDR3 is TGTGCCAGCACTCCGGCCCGGTCCCAAGAGACCCAGTACTTC. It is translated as CASTPARSQETQYF.

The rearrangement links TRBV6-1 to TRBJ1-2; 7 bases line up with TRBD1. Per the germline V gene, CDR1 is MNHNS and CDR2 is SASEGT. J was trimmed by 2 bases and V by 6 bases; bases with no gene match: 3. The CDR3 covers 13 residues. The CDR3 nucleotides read TGTGCCAGCAGACAGGGGCCAAACTATGGCTACACCTTC. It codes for CASRQGPNYGYTF.

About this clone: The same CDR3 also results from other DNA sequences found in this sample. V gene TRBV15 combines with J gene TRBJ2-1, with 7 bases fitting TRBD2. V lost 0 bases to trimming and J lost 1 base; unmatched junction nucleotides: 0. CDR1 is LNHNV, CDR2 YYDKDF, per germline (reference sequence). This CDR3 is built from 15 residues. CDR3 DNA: TGTGCCACCAGCAGAGACGGGAGGTCCTACAATGAGCAGTTCTTC. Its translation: CATSRDGRSYNEQFF.